Listed here is a single TCR beta chain. This CDR3 contains 16 residues. The germline V gene encodes CDR1 MNHEY and CDR2 SVGEGT. This sample stems from a study of CXCR3-negative and CXCR3-positive naive CD8 T cells. With UMI labels, 5' RACE was used to prepare the TRB cDNA libraries. TCRdb re-called the 5' RACE reads; one entry per CDR3 protein, DNA not given. Reported are tens of thousands of distinct CDR3 sequences; the ten largest clones contain roughly 1.1%. This TCR came from a human donor in good health. Some clones in this sample may be carry-over from other donors' samples. This chain joins TRBV6-2 or TRBV6-3 and TRBJ1-1. Sequences were obtained from naive CXCR3- CD8+ T cells from blood. Subset specified: CD45RO-CCR7+CD27+CD95- naive CD8+ T cells lacking CXCR3 (TNR3-). The CDR3 sequence is CASSFTGRGSSTEAFF.